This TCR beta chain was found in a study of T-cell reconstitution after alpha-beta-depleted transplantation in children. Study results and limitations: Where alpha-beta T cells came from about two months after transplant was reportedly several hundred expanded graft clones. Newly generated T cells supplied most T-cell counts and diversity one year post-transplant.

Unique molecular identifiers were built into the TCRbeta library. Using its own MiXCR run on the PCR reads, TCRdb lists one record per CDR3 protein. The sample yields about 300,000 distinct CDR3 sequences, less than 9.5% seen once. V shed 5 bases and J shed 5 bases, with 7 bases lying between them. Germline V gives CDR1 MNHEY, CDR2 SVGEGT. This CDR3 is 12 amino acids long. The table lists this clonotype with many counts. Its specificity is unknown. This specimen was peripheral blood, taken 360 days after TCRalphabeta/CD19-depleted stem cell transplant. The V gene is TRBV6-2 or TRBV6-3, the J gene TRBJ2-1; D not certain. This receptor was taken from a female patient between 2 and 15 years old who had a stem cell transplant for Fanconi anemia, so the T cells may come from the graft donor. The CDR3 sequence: CASSIRDNEQFF. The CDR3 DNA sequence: TGTGCCAGCAGTATCCGGGACAATGAGCAGTTCTTC.